This T cell receptor beta chain derives from a study of technical replicates of blood from a few donors. This clone appeared a single time. TCRdb's table, derived via immunoSEQ multiplex PCR, lists solely in-frame clones and lacks some. This table holds about 70,000 clones, 85% to 95% found once. Germline trimming cut 5 bases from V and 7 bases from J; bases unmatched to any gene: 13. Germline CDR1 and CDR2: SEHNR and FQNEAQ (reference sequence). CDR3 length: 17 residues. Source material: T cells isolated from PBMCs. The rearrangement links TRBV7-9 to TRBJ2-1, with 11 positions matching TRBD2. The clonotype originates from a human donor in good health. DNA for the CDR3: TGTGCCAGCAGCACTCTACTAGCGGGAGTTTCGGTTAATGAGCAGTTCTTC. Amino acids: CASSTLLAGVSVNEQFF.